One and the same sample provided the 10 T cell receptor beta chains below, sequenced in a study of blood T cell repertoires in COVID-19 (dated by TCRdb to about 2020). The library was prepared using the immunoSEQ multiplex PCR assay. In TCRdb, the immuneACCESS table is reduced to in-frame sequences with V and J assigned. These tables do not hold every clone; where another copy was compared, an unresolved V gene accounts for under half, and the others remain unexplained. Across this sample there are 55,000 to 70,000 clones, with around 80% seen only once. The ten largest clones take up around 22% of the sample. Sequenced: peripheral blood. These receptors were obtained from a woman between 55 and 75 years old with acute or convalescent COVID-19.

The gene calls are TRBV9 and TRBJ2-1, with 11 nucleotides matching TRBD2. This CDR3 has 15 amino acids. Germline assignment: CDR1 SGDLS and CDR2 YYNGEE. Trimming removed 5 bases from V and 9 bases from J; junction bases left unmatched: 10. CDR3 sequence reads: CASRAIAGGLGEQFF. CDR3 sequence (DNA): TGTGCCAGCAGAGCGATAGCGGGGGGGCTGGGTGAGCAGTTCTTC.

The V and J genes are TRBV7-9 and TRBJ2-7; D not certain. Germline CDR1 is SEHNR and CDR2 is FQNEAQ (reference sequence). The CDR3 is made up of 16 amino acids. V gave up 8 bases and J gave up 0 bases, with 20 bases separating them. DNA for the CDR3: TGTGCCAGCGGATCAGTGGGTGGGCAGAGCTCCTACGAGCAGTACTTC. Translation: CASGSVGGQSSYEQYF.

V gene TRBV2 combines with J gene TRBJ1-6; the D is unclear. The V end was cut by 5 bases, the J end by 5 bases, with 10 bases between. Germline V lookup: CDR1 SNHLY, CDR2 FYNNEI. The CDR3 runs 14 residues. The CDR3 DNA follows: TGTGCCAGCAGTCTTTTGGAGGATAATTCACCCCTCCACTTT. It specifies CASSLLEDNSPLHF.

The gene calls are TRBV3-1 (or the pseudogene TRBV3-2) and TRBJ2-3, with 11 bases lining up with TRBD2. CDR3 length: 15 amino acids. V lost 3 bases and J lost 6; bases outside the gene matches: 5. Germline values: CDR1 LGHDT, CDR2 YNNKEL (reference sequence). CDR3 loop: CASSHLAGGVDTQYF. CDR3 bases: TGTGCCAGCAGCCATTTAGCGGGGGGGGTGGATACGCAGTATTTT.

This chain links TRBV4-3 with TRBJ2-1, with 7 bases matching TRBD1. The germline V gene encodes CDR1 LGHNA and CDR2 YSLEER. The CDR3 sequence is 14 residues long. V shed 1 base, J shed 7 bases, and the junction held 4 bases outside the gene matches. The CDR3 bases are TGCGCCAGCAGCCAAGGACAGGGCAGGAATGAGCAGTTCTTC. Translated: CASSQGQGRNEQFF.

The CDR3 nucleotides are TGTGCCAGCAGTGAGTGGGCCTCCTATAATTCACCCCTCCACTTT. Its protein is CASSEWASYNSPLHF. The V and J genes are TRBV6-1 and TRBJ1-6; D is uncertain. V gave up 3 bases and J gave up 0 bases, with 6 bases separating them. CDR1 and CDR2 (germline): MNHNS, SASEGT. This CDR3 region has 15 residues.

The chain employs TRBV15 and TRBJ1-1, with D perhaps matching TRBD1 (5 bases). CDR1 LNHNV and CDR2 YYDKDF come from the germline V gene (reference sequence). Trimming cost V 3 bases and J 8 bases, with 13 bases left between them. The CDR3 extends over 13 amino acids. The CDR3 region has the DNA TGTGCCACCAGCAGGGACAAATGGCTGGAAGCTTTCTTT. This translates into CATSRDKWLEAFF.

The chain is built from TRBV4-2 and TRBJ2-7; 8 bases are a match to TRBD1. CDR1 LGHNA and CDR2 YNFKEQ come from the germline V gene. The length of the CDR3 is 15 residues. Unmatched junction bases numbered 8, after V lost 5 bases and J lost 2 bases. CDR3 residues: CASSKPGQETYEQYF. CDR3 coding DNA: TGTGCCAGCAGCAAACCGGGACAGGAGACCTACGAGCAGTACTTC.

The DNA of the CDR3 is TGTGCCAGCGGGGAGGTTGCCATCTCTGGAAACACCATATATTTT. This gives the protein CASGEVAISGNTIYF. The rearrangement joins TRBV5-5 to TRBJ1-3; D remains ambiguous. Trimming shortened V by 7 bases and J by 0 bases, and 14 bases separated the two germline ends. The CDR3 spans 15 residues. Germline-derived CDR1 and CDR2 are SGHKS and YYEKEE (reference sequence).

This clone was counted a few times. The chain joins TRBV10-3 to TRBJ1-3; no clear D gene. This CDR3 is built from 14 residues. Trimming left V 4 bases short and J 0 bases short, with 7 bases between. The V gene's germline CDR1 is ENHRY and CDR2 SYGVKD. CDR3 region: CAISAPGSGNTIYF. CDR3 nucleotide sequence: TGTGCCATCAGTGCCCCGGGCTCTGGAAACACCATATATTTT.